These T cell receptor beta chains were read from a single sample in a study of T cells in Graves' hyperthyroidism and ophthalmopathy. TCRdb fed the multiplex PCR reads into MiXCR, producing one record per CDR3 protein. The sample contains about 700,000 distinct CDR3 sequences, approximately 14% of which appear only once. Specimen: blood. Receptor source: a woman younger than 30 with Graves' hyperthyroidism. Both conserved end residues are part of each CDR3. The D gene is left open where the match is weak. Expanded clones are given a class, and other clones once, few, many or no size at all.

cdr3_aa cdr3_nt j_call d_call clone_size v_call
CASNRQGSSYEQYF TGTGCCAGCAATAGACAGGGGAGCTCCTACGAGCAGTACTTC TRBJ2-7 TRBD1 . TRBV28
CASSLAHWADTQYF TGTGCCAGCAGCTTAGCCCACTGGGCAGATACGCAGTATTTT TRBJ2-3 . many TRBV7-2
CASSPTSGRALEANEQFF TGTGCCAGCAGCCCGACTAGCGGGAGGGCCCTCGAGGCCAATGAGCAGTTCTTC TRBJ2-1 TRBD2 . TRBV11-2
CASSYQGHEQFF TGTGCCAGCTCCTACCAGGGTCATGAGCAGTTCTTC TRBJ2-1 . many TRBV7-2
CASSLWDGRQETQYF TGTGCCAGCAGCCTATGGGACGGAAGACAAGAGACCCAGTACTTC TRBJ2-5 . . TRBV11-2
CASSQLRASYEQYF TGTGCCAGCAGTCAGCTTCGGGCAAGCTACGAGCAGTACTTC TRBJ2-7 . few TRBV6-1
CASSSPGKATYEQYF TGTGCCAGCAGCTCCCCAGGGAAGGCGACCTACGAGCAGTACTTC TRBJ2-7 . . TRBV6-1
CATSDWQGPADTQYF TGTGCCACCAGTGATTGGCAGGGTCCTGCAGATACGCAGTATTTT TRBJ2-3 . few TRBV24-1
CASSLSSDRAEQYF TGTGCCAGCAGTTTATCTTCGGACAGGGCTGAGCAGTACTTC TRBJ2-7 TRBD1 few TRBV27
CASSLEGQGIGQETQYF TGTGCCAGCAGCTTGGAGGGACAGGGGATCGGCCAAGAGACCCAGTACTTC TRBJ2-5 TRBD1 . TRBV5-6
CASSLSPVGTPYGDQYF TGTGCCAGCAGCTTATCCCCGGTGGGGACCCCTTATGGGGACCAGTACTTC TRBJ2-5 . . TRBV9
CASSKKTGAGANVLTF TGTGCCAGCAGCAAAAAAACAGGGGCTGGGGCCAACGTCCTGACTTTC TRBJ2-6 TRBD1 . TRBV5-8
CASQWKTDTQYF TGTGCCAGTCAATGGAAGACAGATACGCAGTATTTT TRBJ2-3 . many TRBV7-8
CASSLPGGRRDLSTYEQYF TGTGCCAGCAGCTTACCGGGCGGAAGGCGAGACCTCAGCACCTACGAGCAGTACTTC TRBJ2-7 . many TRBV7-2